This TCR beta chain was recovered during a study of vaccination and CD4 T cells after COVID-19. Study background: Taking of post-vaccine samples occurred a median about 70 days after dose two (range 14 to 241). No peptide, an HIV-1 Nef pool, or a CEFX pool was what each control culture received.

Of note for this clonotype: Its antigen is unknown.

Treatment noted: 10-day PBMC culture with coronavirus spike peptide pools or control peptides (ViraFEST assay). The Oncomine TCR Beta short-read assay sequenced DNA from cultured CD4+ T cells. DNA came from CD4+ T cells after culture. Via MiXCR, TCRdb re-called the PCR reads, giving one row per CDR3 protein. The data contain 20,000 to 25,000 distinct CDR3 sequences, over 35% of them singletons. CDR3 length: 11 residues. Between the trimmed V and J ends, which lost 6 bases and 2 bases, there was a span of 4 bases. CDR1 is SGHNT, CDR2 YENEEA, per germline. This chain joins TRBV11-3 and TRBJ1-1; D is unclear. The TCR sequence derives from a human donor who received a COVID-19 vaccine. The sequencing used CD4+ T cells from blood, cultured in vitro, collected before SARS-CoV-2 vaccination. CDR3 in amino acids: CASSLNTEAFF. The CDR3 DNA sequence: TGTGCCAGCAGTTTAAACACTGAAGCTTTCTTT.